A selection of T cell receptor beta chains follows, all from one sample in a study of breast tumors, draining lymph nodes, adjacent tissues. TCRdb re-analysed the multiplex PCR reads in MiXCR, keeping a single row per CDR3 protein. The sample has 150,000 to 200,000 distinct CDR3 sequences; roughly a third are singletons. Material for sequencing was axillary lymph node tissue. These receptors were collected from a female donor with breast cancer. Some clones in this sample may be carry-over from other donors' samples. The CDR3 runs from the conserved cysteine through the conserved F or W. The D gene is left open where the match is weak. A clone size is listed for some rows: how often the clone was seen (once, few, many), or a class if it is expanded.

clone_size j_call d_call v_call cdr3_nt cdr3_aa
many TRBJ2-5 TRBD1 TRBV24-1 TGTGCCACCAGTGCCGCAACCGGGACAGGGGAGACCCAGTACTTC CATSAATGTGETQYF
many TRBJ2-3 TRBD2 TRBV7-9 TGTGCCAGCAGCTCCACACTAGCGGTGGTTTTTAGGGGGGGACCAGATACGCAGTATTTT CASSSTLAVVFRGGPDTQYF
many TRBJ2-3 TRBD2 TRBV7-2 TGTGCCAGCAGCTCACGCCTTGTAGCGGGATCCGTAGATACGCAGTATTTT CASSSRLVAGSVDTQYF
many TRBJ2-3 NA TRBV30 TGTGCCTGGAACTCAGGGAACGCAGATACGCAGTATTTT CAWNSGNADTQYF
many TRBJ2-5 NA TRBV12-3/TRBV12-4 TGTGCCAGCAGTAGGATCCAAGAGACCCAGTACTTC CASSRIQETQYF
NA TRBJ1-6 NA TRBV30 TGTGCCTGGAGTGCACTTCAGTACAATTCACCCCTCCACTTT CAWSALQYNSPLHF
few TRBJ2-1 NA TRBV11-1 TGTGCCAGCAGCTCTTACCCCCTGGCAGGGGACTCCTACAATGAGCAGTTCTTC CASSSYPLAGDSYNEQFF
many TRBJ2-6 TRBD1 TRBV19 TGTGCCAGTAGTATCAGAGGCAGGGGGCCTTCAGGGGCCAACGTCCTGACTTTC CASSIRGRGPSGANVLTF
many TRBJ1-3 TRBD1 TRBV7-9 TGTGCCAGCAGCCCAAGCCGGGACAGGGTGGTTAACACCATATATTTT CASSPSRDRVVNTIYF
NA TRBJ1-2 NA TRBV28 TGTGCCAGCAGTGTGACCCCAGGGACTGGCTATGGCTACACCTTC CASSVTPGTGYGYTF
many TRBJ2-3 NA TRBV7-2 TGTGCCAGCAGCTCCCTTGGGGGGGCGGAGGGCACAGATACGCAGTATTTT CASSSLGGAEGTDTQYF
NA TRBJ2-2 NA TRBV12-3/TRBV12-4 TGTGCCAGCAGCAAGGGGGAGCTGTTTTTT CASSKGELFF
NA TRBJ1-6 TRBD1 TRBV12-3/TRBV12-4 TGTGCCAGCAGTGCGGCAGGGGGAAATTCACCCCTCCACTTT CASSAAGGNSPLHF